The 23 T cell receptor beta chains below were found in one sample sequenced in a study of Graves' ophthalmopathy and Graves' hyperthyroidism. The authors amplified TCR beta CDR3 regions from RNA transcripts. First-round RT-PCR used HTBI primers; second-round multiplex PCR followed. MiXCR, applied by TCRdb to the multiplex PCR reads, yields one record per CDR3 protein. Of more than 1,000,000 distinct CDR3 sequences detected, around a third appear once; the ten largest clones hold around 10%. Material for sequencing was peripheral blood or thyroid tissue (not recorded which). The origin of the receptors is an adult man with Graves' hyperthyroidism.

The chain couples TRBV4-2 to TRBJ2-2; no definite D call. V dropped 9 bases and J dropped 1 base, with 9 bases sitting between them. This CDR3 is built from 13 residues. From germline, CDR1 is LGHNA and CDR2 YNFKEQ. CDR3 protein: CASTDRNTGELFF. The CDR3 DNA is TGTGCCAGTACGGACCGGAACACCGGGGAGCTGTTTTTT.

Ten or more counts support this clonotype. The rearrangement links TRBV7-2 to TRBJ2-7; the match to TRBD1 covers 9 bases. This CDR3 is 13 amino acids long. V shed 11 bases and J 2 bases; nucleotides not matched to a gene: 7. Germline CDR1 SGHTA, CDR2 FQGNSA. The CDR3 DNA sequence: TGTGCCGTAGGGACAGGGACGACCTACGAGCAGTACTTC. This translates into CAVGTGTTYEQYF.

The chain has TRBV12-3 or TRBV12-4 and TRBJ1-3; D gene uncertain. V was clipped by 3 bases and J by 3 bases, with 9 bases between them. This CDR3 region has 14 residues. CDR3 residues: CASSFRGNGNTIYF. The CDR3 bases are TGTGCCAGCAGTTTTAGAGGCAATGGAAACACCATATATTTT.

The chain couples TRBV12-3 or TRBV12-4 to TRBJ1-4; 8 bases line up with TRBD1. V shed 5 bases, J shed 5 bases, and the junction held 4 bases outside the gene matches. The CDR3 is made up of 14 amino acids. The CDR3 loop reads CASSNRGGNEKLFF. The CDR3 DNA follows: TGTGCCAGCAGTAACAGGGGGGGGAATGAAAAACTGTTTTTT.

This clonotype was seen at least ten times. The J gene is TRBJ1-5, the V gene TRBV7-8; D remains unclear. The V and J ends lost 5 bases and 6 bases respectively, with 17 bases between them. Germline values: CDR1 SGHVS, CDR2 FQNEAQ. This CDR3 region has 15 residues. The CDR3 nucleotides read TGTGCCAGCAGCCTTTCTGGGAGGGAGGCTCAGCCCCAGCATTTT. It translates to CASSLSGREAQPQHF. The complete variable domain, with remaining parts taken from reference TRBV7-8 and TRBJ1-5, reads GAGVSQSPRYKVAKRGQDVALRCDPISGHVSLFWYQQALGQGPEFLTYFQNEAQLDKSGLPSDRFFAERPEGSVSTLKIQRTQQEDSAVYLCASSLSGREAQPQHFGDGTRLSIL.

This clonotype has at least ten counts. In DNA, the CDR3 is TGTGCCAGCAGCGTAGGTCTAATAGCTAACTATGGCTACACCTTC. Its translation: CASSVGLIANYGYTF. The chain is built from TRBV9 and TRBJ1-2; D ambiguous. CDR1 and CDR2 from the germline V gene are SGDLS and YYNGEE. The CDR3 sequence is 15 residues long. Trimming stripped 0 bases from V and 0 bases from J, with 9 bases between.

This clonotype showed up just a few times. This chain uses TRBV12-3 or TRBV12-4 with TRBJ1-1; D not certain. Trimming left V 5 bases short and J 2 bases short, with 12 bases between. CDR3 length: 14 amino acids. The CDR3, as DNA: TGTGCCAGCAGTGTCCCTGGCAGAAACACTGAAGCTTTCTTT. Its protein product is CASSVPGRNTEAFF.

CDR3 loop: CATKTGEGNTIYF. DNA of the CDR3: TGTGCCACGAAGACAGGGGAGGGAAACACCATATATTTT. V usage is TRBV10-3 and J usage is TRBJ1-3; 8 bases are shared with TRBD1. V gave up 10 bases and J gave up 4 bases; unmatched junction bases: 6. The CDR3 contains 13 residues. Germline CDR1 is ENHRY and CDR2 is SYGVKD.

Comment on this clonotype: This may be a read error, as it is one base from a much larger clone. The rearrangement joins TRBV2 to TRBJ1-1, with TRBD1 as a possible D gene (5 bases). CDR1 and CDR2 (germline): SNHLY, FYNNEI. The length of the CDR3 is 15 residues. The CDR3 here is CTSSVRHGGNTEAFF. CDR3 nucleotides: TGTACCAGCAGTGTCAGACACGGGGGGAACACTGAAGCTTTCTTT.

The chain is built from TRBV10-3 and TRBJ1-1; no clear D gene. CDR3 length: 15 residues. With 2 bases removed from V and 6 bases from J, the gap between germline ends came to 16 bases. Germline V gene sequence: CDR1 ENHRY, CDR2 SYGVKD. The CDR3 coding sequence is TGTGCCATCAGTGAGCACGACGTTGTTTTGGCTGAAGCTTTCTTT. Translated, it gives CAISEHDVVLAEAFF.

This clonotype showed up many times. The CDR3 protein is CASRYGQGGQPQHF. The CDR3 nucleotides read TGTGCCAGCAGATACGGACAGGGAGGCCAGCCCCAGCATTTT. The rearrangement links TRBV12-3 or TRBV12-4 to TRBJ1-5; 8 nucleotides align to TRBD1. This CDR3 has 14 residues. The J segment lost 7 bases and the V segment lost 6 bases, leaving 8 bases of the junction unmatched.

This rearrangement joins TRBV28 to TRBJ2-2; D is undetermined. Germline CDR1 reads MDHEN; CDR2 reads SYDVKM. V was shortened by 6 bases and J by 7 bases, with 15 bases between the two germline ends. This CDR3 region has 14 residues. The CDR3 DNA follows: TGTGCCAGCAGACCAGGAAATGTGGGCGGGGAGCTGTTTTTT. Amino acid sequence: CASRPGNVGGELFF.

The sample holds a few counts of this clonotype. This chain uses TRBV4-1 with TRBJ1-1; no clear D. The germline V gene encodes CDR1 MGHRA and CDR2 YSYEKL. This CDR3 contains 13 residues. Between the trimmed V and J ends, which lost 0 bases and 4 bases, there was a span of 6 bases. In DNA form, the CDR3 reads TGCGCCAGCAGCCAAGATCGGAGCACTGAAGCTTTCTTT. As protein: CASSQDRSTEAFF.

In this sample, this clonotype turned up many times. V usage is TRBV5-1 and J usage is TRBJ1-5, with TRBD1 matching over 8 bases. CDR1 is SGHRS, CDR2 YFSETQ, per germline. V shed 4 bases and J 7 bases; nucleotides not matched to a gene: 10. The CDR3 is made up of 15 amino acids. The CDR3 is CASSPGQGKGQPQHF. The DNA of the CDR3 is TGCGCCAGCAGCCCAGGACAGGGAAAAGGCCAGCCCCAGCATTTT.

The CDR3 DNA is TGCGCCAGCAGGGTGGCAGGGCGGAACACTGAAGCTTTCTTT. It specifies CASRVAGRNTEAFF. This chain uses TRBV5-1 with TRBJ1-1, with D tentatively TRBD1 (5 bases). The CDR3 is 14 amino acids. The germline V gene has CDR1 SGHRS and CDR2 YFSETQ. The V and J ends lost 5 bases and 1 base respectively, with 12 bases between them.

The rearrangement links TRBV7-2 to TRBJ2-2; TRBD1 matches at 7 bases. The germline V gene encodes CDR1 SGHTA and CDR2 FQGNSA. The length of the CDR3 is 15 residues. Trimming at V came to 1 base and at J to 9 bases, leaving 8 bases not matched to a gene. CDR3 region: CASSLVDREDRELFF. Here the CDR3 DNA reads TGTGCCAGCAGCTTAGTCGACAGGGAAGACCGGGAGCTGTTTTTT. Variable domain in full (rest from reference TRBV7-2 and TRBJ2-2): GAGVSQSPSNKVTEKGKDVELRCDPISGHTALYWYRQSLGQGLEFLIYFQGNSAPDKSGLPSDRFSAERTGGSVSTLTIQRTQQEDSAVYLCASSLVDREDRELFFGEGSRLTVL.

There are many counts of this clonotype. V gene TRBV29-1 combines with J gene TRBJ2-7; 10 bases align to TRBD2. With V trimmed by 6 bases and J by 4 bases, 3 bases remained unmatched. This CDR3 is built from 12 residues. Germline assignment: CDR1 SQVTM and CDR2 ANQGSEA. In DNA, the CDR3 is TGCAGCGTCCGGACTAGCGGATACGAGCAGTACTTC. Translating it yields CSVRTSGYEQYF.

This clonotype was seen repeatedly, ten times or more. V is TRBV6-5 and J is TRBJ1-2; no reliable D call. Trimming took 2 bases from V and 5 from J, leaving 9 bases between them. Per the germline V gene, CDR1 is MNHEY and CDR2 is SVGAGI. The length of the CDR3 is 13 residues. CDR3: CASSYRIEYGYTF. CDR3 nucleotides: TGTGCCAGCAGTTACCGCATCGAATATGGCTACACCTTC.

This clonotype was seen only once. This chain links TRBV5-1 with TRBJ2-6; 7 bases align to TRBD2. Germline V gene lookup returns CDR1 SGHRS and CDR2 YFSETQ. J was trimmed by 11 bases and V by 1 base; bases with no gene match: 12. The CDR3 length is 16 residues. CDR3 sequence: CASSLRRDAGAYVLTF. The CDR3 coding sequence is TGCGCCAGCAGCTTGAGGCGGGATGCGGGAGCCTACGTCCTGACTTTC. The complete variable domain, with remaining parts taken from reference TRBV5-1 and TRBJ2-6, reads KAGVTQTPRYLIKTRGQQVTLSCSPISGHRSVSWYQQTPGQGLQFLFEYFSETQRNKGNFPGRFSGRQFSNSRSEMNVSTLELGDSALYLCASSLRRDAGAYVLTFGAGSRLTVL.

V usage is TRBV20-1 and J usage is TRBJ2-7, with TRBD1 matching 12 bases. The CDR3 sequence is 15 residues long. The trim removed 7 bases at V and 4 bases at J, leaving 11 bases unmatched. CDR1 is DFQATT, CDR2 SNEGSKA, per germline (reference sequence). Here the CDR3 DNA reads TGCAGTGAGGTTGCGGGACAGGGGGCTTTATACGAGCAGTACTTC. Amino acid sequence: CSEVAGQGALYEQYF.

This clonotype was detected many times. The genes are TRBV15 and TRBJ2-7, with no clear D. Germline CDR1 and CDR2: LNHNV and YYDKDF (reference sequence). The V gene lost 0 bases and the J gene lost 5 bases, with 11 bases spanning the gap. This CDR3 is 14 amino acids long. The CDR3 protein is CATSREHRKDEQYF. CDR3 DNA: TGTGCCACCAGCAGAGAACACAGAAAGGACGAGCAGTACTTC.

This clonotype was observed many times. The V call is TRBV11-2, the J call TRBJ1-1, with 7 bases aligning to TRBD1. The CDR3 covers 14 residues. V shed 2 bases, J shed 3 bases, and the junction held 3 bases outside the gene matches. Germline CDR1 and CDR2: SGHAT and FQNNGV. The CDR3 sequence is CASSLTDRDTEAFF. Written as DNA, the CDR3 is TGTGCCAGCAGCTTAACTGACAGGGACACTGAAGCTTTCTTT.

Many counts were recorded for this clonotype. V and J are TRBV6-2 or TRBV6-3 and TRBJ1-1, with a possible D match to TRBD1 (6 bases). Trimming removed 4 bases from V and 7 bases from J, with 10 bases in between. Germline V CDR1 and CDR2: MNHEY, SVGEGT. This CDR3 has 12 residues. In DNA form, the CDR3 reads TGTGCCAGCAGTTCGACAGGCAATGAAGCTTTCTTT. Translation gives CASSSTGNEAFF.